The 24 T cell receptor beta chains in this list originate from one sample, sequenced in a study of tumor-infiltrating lymphocytes in primary liver carcinoma. cDNA specific to TCR beta was made from around 450 ng of total RNA, with a constant-region primer employed for priming. Amplification in three nested multiplex PCR rounds with slightly modified ARM-PCR gave rise to TCR beta libraries. Investigators reported that the first two PCR rounds, at roughly 11 cycles each, used TRBV1-TRBV30 forward primers with a C-beta reverse primer. TCRdb called the multiplex PCR reads again in MiXCR, with one record for every CDR3 protein. The sample records fewer than 350,000 distinct CDR3 sequences, roughly 61% being singletons. The source of the blood RNA was unsorted whole blood, and germline DNA was extracted as well. The sample comprised peripheral blood. The receptors were gathered from a man aged 40-55 years with primary liver carcinoma and hepatitis B virus infection.

Notes on this clonotype: This may come from a read error, since a much larger clone is one base off. Likely a read error: the CDR3 ends without its conserved phenylalanine or tryptophan. This chain connects TRBV29-1 to TRBJ1-4; TRBD1 is a possible D gene (5 bases). V lost 5 bases to trimming and J lost 7 bases, with 11 bases between them. This CDR3 has 12 residues. CDR1 is SQVTM, CDR2 ANQGSEA, per germline. CDR3 DNA sequence: TGCAGCGTTATGGCAGGGAGTGAAAAACTGTTTTCT. This sequence encodes CSVMAGSEKLFS.

The sample holds a few counts of this clonotype. The gene calls are TRBV11-2 and TRBJ1-1, with TRBD1 matching 9 bases. The J segment lost 8 bases and the V segment lost 4 bases, leaving 20 bases of the junction unmatched. This CDR3 contains 18 residues. The V gene's germline CDR1 is SGHAT and CDR2 FQNNGV. The CDR3 DNA is TGTGCCAGCAGCTCTCCTAGCGGTTCACAGGGACAGGGTGGCGAAGCTTTCTTT. This encodes CASSSPSGSQGQGGEAFF.

The J gene is TRBJ1-4, the V gene TRBV5-1; TRBD1 agrees at 7 bases. This CDR3 has 14 amino acids. Germline V gene lookup returns CDR1 SGHRS and CDR2 YFSETQ. V was clipped by 4 bases and J by 8 bases; unmatched bases: 8. The CDR3 DNA reads TGCGCCAGCAGCCCACGACAGGGTGACGAAAAACTGTTTTTT. Protein sequence: CASSPRQGDEKLFF. Full variable domain (outside the CDR3, taken from reference TRBV5-1 and TRBJ1-4): KAGVTQTPRYLIKTRGQQVTLSCSPISGHRSVSWYQQTPGQGLQFLFEYFSETQRNKGNFPGRFSGRQFSNSRSEMNVSTLELGDSALYLCASSPRQGDEKLFFGSGTQLSVL.

This chain joins TRBV7-8 and TRBJ1-5; 8 bases fit TRBD1. J was trimmed by 6 bases and V by 8 bases; bases with no gene match: 15. The CDR3 runs 16 residues. Germline CDR1 is SGHVS and CDR2 is FQNEAQ. In nucleotides, the CDR3 is TGTGCCAGCGCCTCCGGGACAGGAGACCCCCGTCAGCCCCAGCATTTT. Its protein product is CASASGTGDPRQPQHF. The whole variable domain, filled in from reference TRBV7-8 and TRBJ1-5, reads GAGVSQSPRYKVAKRGQDVALRCDPISGHVSLFWYQQALGQGPEFLTYFQNEAQLDKSGLPSDRFFAERPEGSVSTLKIQRTQQEDSAVYLCASASGTGDPRQPQHFGDGTRLSIL.

This clonotype was seen ten or more times. V gene TRBV29-1 combines with J gene TRBJ2-3, with TRBD2 identical over 9 bases. V lost 0 bases, J lost 2 bases, and 9 bases stayed unmatched. Germline V lookup: CDR1 SQVTM, CDR2 ANQGSEA. This CDR3 is 17 amino acids long. The CDR3 protein is CSVEDWASGIDTDTQYF. Here the CDR3 DNA reads TGCAGCGTTGAAGATTGGGCTAGCGGGATTGACACAGATACGCAGTATTTT.

J is TRBJ1-5 and V is TRBV6-5; no clear D. The CDR3 sequence is 16 residues long. Between the trimmed V and J ends, which lost 6 bases and 9 bases, there was a span of 24 bases. Germline V gives CDR1 MNHEY, CDR2 SVGAGI. In DNA, the CDR3 is TGTGCCAGCAGCCTAGACGGCGGTCCCGGTTTACGGCCCCAGCATTTT. Its translation is CASSLDGGPGLRPQHF.

The chain couples TRBV13 to TRBJ2-1; TRBD2 agrees at 8 bases. The CDR3 loop spans 13 amino acids. Germline CDR1 and CDR2: PRHDT and FYEKMQ (reference sequence). V was clipped by 5 bases and J by 5 bases; unmatched bases: 2. DNA for the CDR3: TGTGCCAGCAGCAGCGGGAGTAACAATGAGCAGTTCTTC. This codes for CASSSGSNNEQFF.

The rearrangement links TRBV28 to TRBJ2-3, with 11 bases fitting TRBD1. The V segment lost 10 bases and the J segment 5 bases; nucleotides outside the gene matches: 11. The germline gives CDR1 MDHEN, CDR2 SYDVKM. The CDR3 sequence is 15 residues long. The CDR3 nucleotides read TGTGCCACGAGAGGACAGGGGGCTGGGGAAGATACGCAGTATTTT. Encoded protein: CATRGQGAGEDTQYF.

Comments on this clonotype: One end of the junction fails to match germline, which may point to a read error. The chain is built from TRBV11-3 and TRBJ2-7; the D is unclear. CDR1 and CDR2 from the germline V gene are SGHNT and YENEEA. CDR3 length: 14 residues. This chain's CDR3 is CANSVNGYSYEQYF. CDR3 DNA: TGTGCCAACAGCGTTAACGGGTACTCCTACGAGCAATACTTC.

The rearrangement uses TRBV4-2 and TRBJ2-1; D possibly corresponds to TRBD1 (5 bases). The CDR3 covers 14 residues. Germline V gene data show CDR1 as LGHNA and CDR2 as YNFKEQ. V was trimmed by 2 bases and J by 8 bases, leaving 13 bases between them. DNA of the CDR3: TGTGCCAGCAGCCAATGGCGTTTAGGGGATGAGCAGTTCTTC. Its translation is CASSQWRLGDEQFF.

The rearrangement joins TRBV11-2 to TRBJ2-3; a possible D gene is TRBD2 (6 bases). The CDR3 is 17 residues long. V lost 3 bases to trimming and J lost 7 bases, with 23 bases between them. Germline CDR1 SGHAT, CDR2 FQNNGV. The chain's CDR3 is CASSLAITDGSRYTQYF. CDR3 sequence (DNA): TGTGCCAGCAGCTTGGCCATCACTGACGGGAGTCGATATACGCAGTATTTT. Combining the CDR3 with reference TRBV11-2 and TRBJ2-3 gives the whole variable domain EAGVAQSPRYKIIEKRQSVAFWCNPISGHATLYWYQQILGQGPKLLIQFQNNGVVDDSQLPKDRFSAERLKGVDSTLKIQPAKLEDSAVYLCASSLAITDGSRYTQYFGPGTRLTVL.

This clonotype was recorded many times. The CDR3 DNA follows: TGCGCCAGCAGCCAAGAGGAGGCGGGGGCGACCAAAAACATTCAGTACTTC. Amino acids: CASSQEEAGATKNIQYF. This sequence joins TRBV4-1 and TRBJ2-4; possibly TRBD2 for D (7 bases). Trimming cost V 0 bases and J 2 bases, with 14 bases left between them. Germline loops: CDR1 MGHRA, CDR2 YSYEKL. The CDR3 length is 17 residues.

About this clonotype: A much larger clonotype is one base distant, so this may be a read error. V and J are TRBV6-6 and TRBJ2-5, with D possibly matching TRBD1 (6 bases). The CDR3 has 15 residues. Germline CDR1 and CDR2: MNHNY and SVGAGI (reference sequence). CDR3 coding DNA: TGTACCAGCAGTTCGCGGACAGCTGGCCAAGAGACCCAGTACTTC. Translating gives CTSSSRTAGQETQYF.

In the case of this clonotype: A read error may account for a junction end that differs from germline. V is TRBV6-1 and J is TRBJ1-2; 11 bases align to TRBD1. CDR1 is MNHNS, CDR2 SASEGT, per germline. This CDR3 region has 14 residues. In nucleotides, the CDR3 is TGTGCCAGCAGTGAGTGGACAGGGGGCTTTGGCTACGCCTTC. Its protein is CASSEWTGGFGYAF.

As concerns this clonotype: Being one base from a much bigger clone, this may be a read error. The chain combines TRBV6-5 with TRBJ1-5; possible D gene TRBD1, 6 bases. The V gene lost 5 bases and the J gene lost 1 base, with 12 bases spanning the gap. Germline CDR1 is MNHEY and CDR2 is SVGAGI. The CDR3 length is 15 residues. The CDR3 DNA reads as TGTGCCAGCAGTCGGGACACGGCGAGCAATCAGCCCCAGCATTTT. This gives the protein CASSRDTASNQPQHF.

The chain employs TRBV5-1 and TRBJ2-1; possible D gene TRBD2, 6 bases. This CDR3 is 16 amino acids long. CDR1 and CDR2 from the germline V gene are SGHRS and YFSETQ. V shed 0 bases and J shed 3 bases, with 13 bases lying between them. For the CDR3, the DNA is TGCGCCAGCAGCTTGGAAAGCGGGCTGTTCTACAATGAGCAGTTCTTC. Amino acid sequence: CASSLESGLFYNEQFF.

Comment on this clonotype: The junction and the germline gene differ at one end; a read error may be behind it. J is TRBJ2-2 and V is TRBV11-1, with D perhaps TRBD1 (6 bases). Germline lookup yields CDR1 SGHAT and CDR2 FQDESV (reference sequence). The CDR3 runs 15 residues. DNA of the CDR3: TGTACCAGCAGCCCGGACAGCCTGAATACCGGGGAGCTGTTTTTT. Its protein product is CTSSPDSLNTGELFF.

Points on this clonotype: Possible read error: a much larger clone is one base away. The V and J genes are TRBV6-6 and TRBJ2-5; TRBD2 might be the D (6 bases). Looked up from germline, CDR1 is MNHNY and CDR2 is SVGAGI (reference sequence). Trimming removed 0 bases at V and 4 bases at J, with 15 bases between. The CDR3 runs to 16 residues. CDR3 loop: CASSYSTGSNLETQYF. CDR3 in DNA: TGTGCCAGCAGTTACTCAACCGGGAGTAACCTAGAGACCCAGTACTTC.

A remark on this clonotype: Because the CDR3 is missing its conserved closing phenylalanine or tryptophan, this is likely a read error. The rearrangement uses TRBV11-3 and TRBJ2-1; D ambiguous. Germline CDR1 is SGHNT and CDR2 is YENEEA. The CDR3 sequence is 13 residues long. V was cut by 1 base and J by 8 bases, with 9 bases left in between. CDR3 sequence reads: CASSLVLGYEQFL. CDR3 nucleotide sequence: TGTGCCAGCAGCTTAGTACTCGGCTATGAGCAGTTCCTC.

The chain joins TRBV4-2 to TRBJ2-7, with TRBD2 matching over 9 bases. The germline gives CDR1 LGHNA, CDR2 YNFKEQ. Trimming cost V 1 base and J 3 bases; bases outside gene matches: 4. The CDR3 runs 15 residues. The CDR3, as DNA: TGTGCCAGCAGCCAAGTTAGCGGGAGTAACTACGAGCAGTACTTC. Protein product: CASSQVSGSNYEQYF.

In the case of this clonotype: Being one base from a much bigger clone, this may be a read error. The chain couples TRBV10-1 to TRBJ2-2; D remains unclear. Germline CDR1 is WNHNN and CDR2 is SYGVQD (reference sequence). This CDR3 spans 12 amino acids. DNA for the CDR3: TGCACCAGCAGTGAGTTGGGCGGGGAGCTGTTTTTT. Amino acids: CTSSELGGELFF.

V usage is TRBV19 and J usage is TRBJ1-2; D is possibly TRBD1 (6 bases). V lost 5 bases and J 3 bases, leaving 13 bases between the germline ends. Germline CDR1 reads LNHDA; CDR2 reads SQIVND (reference sequence). CDR3 size: 14 residues. The DNA of the CDR3 is TGTGCCAGTAGTTATGACAGGATGGACTATGGCTACACCTTC. The encoded protein is CASSYDRMDYGYTF.

As regards this clonotype: This is likely a read error, given that the CDR3 carries no conserved phenylalanine or tryptophan at its end. The chain links TRBV5-5 to TRBJ2-7; 10 bases fit TRBD1. Germline CDR1 is SGHKS and CDR2 is YYEKEE (reference sequence). The CDR3 has 14 residues. With V trimmed by 3 bases and J by 3 bases, 3 bases remained unmatched. The chain's CDR3 is CASSSGTGDYEQYL. For the CDR3, the DNA is TGTGCCAGCAGCTCCGGGACAGGGGACTACGAGCAGTACTTA.

Ten or more counts support this clonotype. The chain joins TRBV6-2 or TRBV6-3 to TRBJ2-7; the D gene is possibly TRBD2 (6 bases). This CDR3 is 15 amino acids long. The germline V gene has CDR1 MNHEY and CDR2 SVGEGT. V lost 2 bases to trimming and J lost 5 bases, with 16 bases between them. CDR3 bases: TGTGCCAGCAGTTACGCTCCTAGCGTTGTCAACGAGCAGTACTTC. It encodes CASSYAPSVVNEQYF.